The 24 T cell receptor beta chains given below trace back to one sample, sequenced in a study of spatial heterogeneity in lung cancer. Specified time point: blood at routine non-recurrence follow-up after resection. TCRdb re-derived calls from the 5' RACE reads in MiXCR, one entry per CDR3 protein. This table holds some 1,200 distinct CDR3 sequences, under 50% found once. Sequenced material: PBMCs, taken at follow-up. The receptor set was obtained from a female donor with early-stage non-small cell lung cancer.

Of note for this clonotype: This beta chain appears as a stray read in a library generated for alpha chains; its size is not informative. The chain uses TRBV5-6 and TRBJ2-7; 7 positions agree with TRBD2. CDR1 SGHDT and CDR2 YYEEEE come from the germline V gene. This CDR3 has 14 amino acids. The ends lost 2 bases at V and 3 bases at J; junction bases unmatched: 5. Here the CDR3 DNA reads TGTGCCAGCAGCTTAAGCGGGACCGTCTACGAGCAGTACTTC. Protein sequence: CASSLSGTVYEQYF.

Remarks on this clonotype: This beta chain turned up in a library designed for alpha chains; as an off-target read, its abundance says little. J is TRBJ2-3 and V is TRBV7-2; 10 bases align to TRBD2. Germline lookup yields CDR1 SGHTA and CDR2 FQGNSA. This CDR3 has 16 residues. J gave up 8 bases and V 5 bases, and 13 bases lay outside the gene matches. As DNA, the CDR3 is TGTGCCAGCAGCCCCGGGGTCCTAGCGGGAGTGGGTACGCAGTATTTT. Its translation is CASSPGVLAGVGTQYF.

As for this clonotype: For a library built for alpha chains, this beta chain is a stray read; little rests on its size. CDR3 bases: TGCAGTGCCTATCGGACCCAGTACCCCTACGAGCAGTACTTC. Its protein is CSAYRTQYPYEQYF. V and J are TRBV20-1 and TRBJ2-7; no definite D call. The V gene lost 6 bases and the J gene lost 2 bases, with 17 bases spanning the gap. Germline V lookup: CDR1 DFQATT, CDR2 SNEGSKA (reference sequence). The CDR3 sequence is 14 residues long.

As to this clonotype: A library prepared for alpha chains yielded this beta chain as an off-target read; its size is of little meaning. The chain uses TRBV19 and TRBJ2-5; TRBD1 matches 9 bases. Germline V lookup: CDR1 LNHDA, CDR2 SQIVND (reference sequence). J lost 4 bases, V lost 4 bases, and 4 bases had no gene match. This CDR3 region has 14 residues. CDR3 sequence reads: CASSRDRVGETQYF. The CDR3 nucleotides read TGTGCCAGTAGTAGGGACAGGGTGGGAGAGACCCAGTACTTC.

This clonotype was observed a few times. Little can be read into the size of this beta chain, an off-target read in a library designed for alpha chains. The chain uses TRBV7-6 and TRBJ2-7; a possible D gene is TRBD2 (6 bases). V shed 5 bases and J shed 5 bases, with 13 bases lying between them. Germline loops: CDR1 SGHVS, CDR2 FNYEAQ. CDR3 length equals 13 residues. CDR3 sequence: CASSRQLANEQYF. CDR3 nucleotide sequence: TGTGCCAGCAGCCGCCAGCTAGCGAACGAGCAGTACTTC.

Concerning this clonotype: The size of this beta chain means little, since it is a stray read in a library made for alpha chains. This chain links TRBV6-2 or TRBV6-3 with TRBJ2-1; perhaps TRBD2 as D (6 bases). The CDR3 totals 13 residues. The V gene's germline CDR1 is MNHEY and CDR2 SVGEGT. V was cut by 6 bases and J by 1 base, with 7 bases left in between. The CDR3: CASSLASYNEQFF. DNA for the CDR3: TGTGCCAGCAGCCTAGCGTCCTACAATGAGCAGTTCTTC.

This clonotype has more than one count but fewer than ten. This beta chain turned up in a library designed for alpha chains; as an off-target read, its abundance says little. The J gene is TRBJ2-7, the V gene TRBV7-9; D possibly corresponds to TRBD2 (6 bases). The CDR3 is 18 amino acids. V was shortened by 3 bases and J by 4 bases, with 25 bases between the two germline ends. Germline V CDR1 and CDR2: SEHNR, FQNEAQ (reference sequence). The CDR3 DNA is TGTGCCAGCAGCTTCGACAGTTCCCTACTGCGGGATCGATACGAGCAGTACTTC. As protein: CASSFDSSLLRDRYEQYF.

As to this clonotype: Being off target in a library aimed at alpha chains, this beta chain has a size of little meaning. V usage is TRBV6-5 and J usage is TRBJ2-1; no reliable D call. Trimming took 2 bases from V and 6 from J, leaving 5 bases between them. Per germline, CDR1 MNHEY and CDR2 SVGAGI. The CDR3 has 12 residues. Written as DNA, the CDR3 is TGTGCCAGCAGTTACAGTAGCAATGAGCAGTTCTTC. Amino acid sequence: CASSYSSNEQFF.

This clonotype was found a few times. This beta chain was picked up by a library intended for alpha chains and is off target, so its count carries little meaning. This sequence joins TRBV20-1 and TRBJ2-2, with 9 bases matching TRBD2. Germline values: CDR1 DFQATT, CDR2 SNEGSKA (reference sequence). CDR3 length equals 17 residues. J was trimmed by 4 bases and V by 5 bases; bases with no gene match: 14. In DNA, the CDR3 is TGCAGTGCTCCCCTCGGGGCTAGCGGGACTCTCACCGGGGAGCTGTTTTTT. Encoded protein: CSAPLGASGTLTGELFF.

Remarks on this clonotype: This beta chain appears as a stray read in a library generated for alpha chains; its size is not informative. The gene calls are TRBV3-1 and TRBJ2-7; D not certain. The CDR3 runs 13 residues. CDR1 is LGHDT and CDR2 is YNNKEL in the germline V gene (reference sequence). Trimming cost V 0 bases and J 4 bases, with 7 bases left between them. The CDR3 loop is CASSQEWTYEQYF. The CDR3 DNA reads TGTGCCAGCAGCCAAGAGTGGACGTACGAGCAGTACTTC.

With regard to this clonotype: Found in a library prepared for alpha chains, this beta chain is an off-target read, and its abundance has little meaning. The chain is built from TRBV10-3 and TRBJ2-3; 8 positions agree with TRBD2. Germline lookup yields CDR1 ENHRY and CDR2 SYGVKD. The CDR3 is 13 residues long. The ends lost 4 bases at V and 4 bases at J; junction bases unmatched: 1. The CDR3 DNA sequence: TGTGCCATCAGTGCGGGAGGGCCAGATACGCAGTATTTT. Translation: CAISAGGPDTQYF.

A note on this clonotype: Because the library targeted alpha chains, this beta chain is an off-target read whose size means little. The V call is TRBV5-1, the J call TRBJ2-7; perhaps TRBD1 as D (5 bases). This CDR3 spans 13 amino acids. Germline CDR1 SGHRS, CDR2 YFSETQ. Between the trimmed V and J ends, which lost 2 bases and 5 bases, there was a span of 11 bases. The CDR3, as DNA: TGCGCCAGCAGCTTAAGGACACCCCACGAGCAGTACTTC. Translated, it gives CASSLRTPHEQYF.

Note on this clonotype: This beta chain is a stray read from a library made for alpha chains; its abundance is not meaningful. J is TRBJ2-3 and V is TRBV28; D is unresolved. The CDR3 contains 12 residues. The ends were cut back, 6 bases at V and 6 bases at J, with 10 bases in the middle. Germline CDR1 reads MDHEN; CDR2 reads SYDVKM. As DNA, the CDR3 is TGTGCCAGCAGCCTCCCCGCGGATACGCAGTATTTT. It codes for CASSLPADTQYF. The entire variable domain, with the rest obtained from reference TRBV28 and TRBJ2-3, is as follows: DVKVTQSSRYLVKRTGEKVFLECVQDMDHENMFWYRQDPGLGLRLIYFSYDVKMKEKGDIPEGYSVSREKKERFSLILESASTNQTSMYLCASSLPADTQYFGPGTRLTVL.

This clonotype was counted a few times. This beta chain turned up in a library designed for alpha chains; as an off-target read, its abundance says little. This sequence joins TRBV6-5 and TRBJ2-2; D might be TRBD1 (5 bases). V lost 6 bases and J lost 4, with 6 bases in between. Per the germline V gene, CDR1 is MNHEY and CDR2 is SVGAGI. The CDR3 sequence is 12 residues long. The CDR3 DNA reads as TGTGCCAGCAGCCAGGGCACCGGGGAGCTGTTTTTT. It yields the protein CASSQGTGELFF.

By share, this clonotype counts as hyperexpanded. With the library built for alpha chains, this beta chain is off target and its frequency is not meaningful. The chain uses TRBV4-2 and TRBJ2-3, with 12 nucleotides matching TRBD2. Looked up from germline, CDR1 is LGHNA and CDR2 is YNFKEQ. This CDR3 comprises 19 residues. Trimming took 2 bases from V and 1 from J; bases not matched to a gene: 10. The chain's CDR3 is CASSQPGTSGWKGTDTQYF. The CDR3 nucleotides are TGTGCCAGCAGCCAACCCGGGACTAGCGGGTGGAAAGGCACAGATACGCAGTATTTT.

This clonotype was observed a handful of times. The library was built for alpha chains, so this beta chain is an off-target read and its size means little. This CDR3 is CARRGPQGTGELFF. The CDR3 bases are TGCGCCAGAAGGGGGCCCCAAGGAACCGGGGAGCTGTTTTTT. The rearrangement uses TRBV10-2 and TRBJ2-2; 7 nucleotides align to TRBD1. The trim removed 9 bases at V and 5 bases at J, leaving 9 bases unmatched. The CDR3 spans 14 residues. Germline CDR1 and CDR2: WSHSY and SAAADI.

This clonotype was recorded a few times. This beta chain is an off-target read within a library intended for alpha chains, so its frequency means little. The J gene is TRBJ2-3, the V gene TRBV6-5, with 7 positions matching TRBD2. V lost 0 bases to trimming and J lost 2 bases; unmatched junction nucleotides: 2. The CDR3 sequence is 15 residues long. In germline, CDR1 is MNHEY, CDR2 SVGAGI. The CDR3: CASSYSGGDTDTQYF. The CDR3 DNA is TGTGCCAGCAGTTACTCGGGGGGGGACACAGATACGCAGTATTTT.

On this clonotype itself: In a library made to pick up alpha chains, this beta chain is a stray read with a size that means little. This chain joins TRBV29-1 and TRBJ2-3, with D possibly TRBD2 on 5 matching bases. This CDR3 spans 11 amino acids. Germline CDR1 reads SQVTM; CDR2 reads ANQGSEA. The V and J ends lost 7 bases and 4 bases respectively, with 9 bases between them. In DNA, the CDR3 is TGCAGCGGAGCGCGGGCAGATACGCAGTATTTT. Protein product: CSGARADTQYF.

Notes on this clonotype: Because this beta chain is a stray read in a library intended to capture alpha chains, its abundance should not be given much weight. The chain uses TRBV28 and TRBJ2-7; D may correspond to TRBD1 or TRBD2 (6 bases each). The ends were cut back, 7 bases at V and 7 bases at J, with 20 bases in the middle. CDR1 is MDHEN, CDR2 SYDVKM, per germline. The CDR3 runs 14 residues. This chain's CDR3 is CASNSAGHREEQYF. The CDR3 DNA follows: TGTGCCAGCAACTCCGCGGGACACCGGGAAGAGCAGTACTTC. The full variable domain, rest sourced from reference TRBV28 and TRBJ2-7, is DVKVTQSSRYLVKRTGEKVFLECVQDMDHENMFWYRQDPGLGLRLIYFSYDVKMKEKGDIPEGYSVSREKKERFSLILESASTNQTSMYLCASNSAGHREEQYFGPGTRLTVT.

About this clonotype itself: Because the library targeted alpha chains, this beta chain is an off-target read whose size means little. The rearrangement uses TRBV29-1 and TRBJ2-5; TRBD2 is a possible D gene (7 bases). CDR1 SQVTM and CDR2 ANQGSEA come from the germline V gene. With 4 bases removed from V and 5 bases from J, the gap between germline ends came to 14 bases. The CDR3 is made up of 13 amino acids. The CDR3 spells CSVGRGARETQYF. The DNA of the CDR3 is TGCAGCGTTGGACGGGGGGCAAGGGAGACCCAGTACTTC.

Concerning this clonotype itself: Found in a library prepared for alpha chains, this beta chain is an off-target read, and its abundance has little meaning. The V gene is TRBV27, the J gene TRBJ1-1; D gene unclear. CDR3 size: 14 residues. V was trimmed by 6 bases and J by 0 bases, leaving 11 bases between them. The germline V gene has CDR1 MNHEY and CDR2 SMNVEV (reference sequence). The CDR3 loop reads CASRKTVLNTEAFF. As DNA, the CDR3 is TGTGCCAGCAGGAAAACAGTATTGAACACTGAAGCTTTCTTT.

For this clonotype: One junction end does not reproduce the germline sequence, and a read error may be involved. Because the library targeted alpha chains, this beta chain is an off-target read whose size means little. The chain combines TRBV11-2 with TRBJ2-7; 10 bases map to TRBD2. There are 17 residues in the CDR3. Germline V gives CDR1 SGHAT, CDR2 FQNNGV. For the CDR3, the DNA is TGTGCCAGCGGCTTAGGACGCGGGACTAGCGTAGCCTACGAGCAGTACTTC. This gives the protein CASGLGRGTSVAYEQYF.

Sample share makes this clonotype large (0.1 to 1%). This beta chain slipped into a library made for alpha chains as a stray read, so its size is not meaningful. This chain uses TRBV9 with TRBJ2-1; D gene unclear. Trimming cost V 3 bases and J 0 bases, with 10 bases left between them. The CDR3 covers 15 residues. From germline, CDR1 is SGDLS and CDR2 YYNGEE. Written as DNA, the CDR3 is TGTGCCAGCAGCGAGCTCCAAGGCTCCTACAATGAGCAGTTCTTC. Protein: CASSELQGSYNEQFF.

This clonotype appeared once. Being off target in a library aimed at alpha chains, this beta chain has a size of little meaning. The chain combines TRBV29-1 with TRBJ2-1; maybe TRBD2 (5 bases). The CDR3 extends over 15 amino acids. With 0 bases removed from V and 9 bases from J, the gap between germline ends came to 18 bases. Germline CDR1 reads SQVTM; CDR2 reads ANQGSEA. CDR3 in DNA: TGCAGCGTTGAAGAACCAGGACGGGATCACGGTGAGCAGTTCTTC. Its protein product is CSVEEPGRDHGEQFF.